The sequence of this T cell receptor (beta chain) was determined in a study of T-cell reconstitution after alpha-beta-depleted transplantation in children. General study findings and limits: T-cell numbers and diversity one year post-transplant derived largely from freshly generated T cells.

From germline, CDR1 is SGHRS and CDR2 YFSETQ. The CDR3 runs to 15 residues. V dropped 0 bases and J dropped 5 bases, with 12 bases sitting between them. In regard to this clonotype: Its matching antigen is unknown.

Construction of the TCRbeta library involved unique molecular identifiers. Each CDR3 protein gets one entry after TCRdb re-called the PCR reads with MiXCR. In the table there are about 97,000 distinct CDR3 sequences, 5% to 6% of which are singletons. The TCR sequence derives from a female patient younger than 10 who had a stem cell transplant for Fanconi anemia, so the T cells may come from the graft donor. The sequences come from PBMCs, mostly from graft donor cells, collected 60 days after TCRalphabeta/CD19-depleted stem cell transplant. The V and J genes are TRBV5-1 and TRBJ2-1; D ambiguous. The CDR3 nucleotides are TGCGCCAGCAGCTTGGTATCAGGTAGGGACAATGAGCAGTTCTTC. It encodes CASSLVSGRDNEQFF. The entire variable domain, with the rest obtained from reference TRBV5-1 and TRBJ2-1, is as follows: KAGVTQTPRYLIKTRGQQVTLSCSPISGHRSVSWYQQTPGQGLQFLFEYFSETQRNKGNFPGRFSGRQFSNSRSEMNVSTLELGDSALYLCASSLVSGRDNEQFFGPGTRLTVL.